Below, one T cell receptor beta chain is given with its context. The sample originates from a study of blood T cell repertoires in COVID-19. Study overall: Samples of COVID-19 (acute and convalescent) were obtained from the United States, Italy and Spain.

The data were produced by immunoSEQ multiplex PCR, yet TCRdb's version contains in-frame clones alone and is incomplete. Among some 290,000 clones listed, approximately 89% were seen once. The CDR3 consists of 12 residues. With 6 bases clipped from V and 10 bases from J, the junction kept 6 bases outside the gene matches. Germline V gene sequence: CDR1 SNHLY, CDR2 FYNNEI. Living in about 25 US areas, the participants were between roughly 18 and 90 years of age. Sequencing input: PBMCs or T cells enriched from blood (not recorded which). The chain combines TRBV2 with TRBJ2-3; 8 nucleotides match TRBD1. The sequence came from a woman aged 25 to 39 who had recovered from COVID-19. The CDR3 spells CASSLGQGSQYF. The CDR3 DNA is TGTGCCAGCAGCCTTGGACAGGGTTCGCAGTATTTT.